One and the same sample provided the 14 T cell receptor beta chains below, sequenced in a study of cytomegalovirus exposure and HLA in healthy donors. TCRdb's copy holds only in-frame clones and misses some; the assay was immunoSEQ multiplex PCR. The sample carries around 62,000 clones, roughly 91% recorded once. The sample consisted of PBMCs. These TCRs come from a woman under 30 in good health and CMV-seronegative.

The chain is built from TRBV28 and TRBJ1-4, with 7 positions matching TRBD1. Trimming took 5 bases from V and 4 from J; bases not matched to a gene: 13. This CDR3 is built from 17 residues. The germline gives CDR1 MDHEN, CDR2 SYDVKM. This CDR3 reads CASSRDRVVVGNEKLFF. DNA for the CDR3: TGTGCCAGCAGTCGCGACAGGGTTGTCGTGGGTAATGAAAAACTGTTTTTT. Supplemented by reference TRBV28 and TRBJ1-4, the full variable domain reads DVKVTQSSRYLVKRTGEKVFLECVQDMDHENMFWYRQDPGLGLRLIYFSYDVKMKEKGDIPEGYSVSREKKERFSLILESASTNQTSMYLCASSRDRVVVGNEKLFFGSGTQLSVL.

This clone has just a few counts. This chain joins TRBV19 and TRBJ2-2; TRBD1 might be the D (6 bases). Trimming took off 6 bases at V and 4 bases at J, with 9 bases between the two ends. Germline V CDR1 and CDR2: LNHDA, SQIVND (reference sequence). CDR3 length equals 13 residues. This CDR3 reads CASSRTATGELFF. CDR3 DNA: TGTGCCAGTAGCAGGACAGCCACCGGGGAGCTGTTTTTT.

The chain couples TRBV7-2 to TRBJ1-4; D not resolved. The CDR3 spans 14 residues. V lost 1 base, J lost 4 bases, and 7 bases lay in between. The germline CDR1 and CDR2 sequences are SGHTA and FQGNSA. CDR3 DNA sequence: TGTGCCAGCAGCTTAGTCGGGGTTAATGAAAAACTGTTTTTT. This translates into CASSLVGVNEKLFF.

The V call is TRBV28, the J call TRBJ2-7, with a tentative D call TRBD2 (6 bases). Germline assignment: CDR1 MDHEN and CDR2 SYDVKM. This CDR3 has 14 amino acids. The germline V and J ends were trimmed by 5 bases and 2 bases, with 13 bases remaining between them. The DNA of the CDR3 is TGTGCCAGCAGTGGTAAGCGGGCCACCTACGAGCAGTACTTC. Amino acid sequence: CASSGKRATYEQYF.

V is TRBV27 and J is TRBJ2-5, with 11 bases aligning to TRBD1. Germline V gives CDR1 MNHEY, CDR2 SMNVEV (reference sequence). The J segment lost 5 bases and the V segment lost 3 bases, leaving 8 bases of the junction unmatched. There are 16 residues in the CDR3. The CDR3: CASSFAWTGGTETQYF. DNA for the CDR3: TGTGCCAGCAGTTTCGCTTGGACAGGGGGCACGGAGACCCAGTACTTC.

The rearrangement joins TRBV19 to TRBJ2-1; D is possibly TRBD2 (6 bases). V gave up 6 bases and J gave up 4 bases, with 16 bases separating them. The CDR3 spans 15 residues. In germline, CDR1 is LNHDA, CDR2 SQIVND (reference sequence). DNA of the CDR3: TGTGCCAGTAGGTCGGGACTCCTTTTGTACAATGAGCAGTTCTTC. Residues: CASRSGLLLYNEQFF.

This chain uses TRBV7-8 with TRBJ2-1; tentative D call: TRBD2 (5 bases). The CDR3 length is 16 residues. Trimming cost V 5 bases and J 0 bases, with 14 bases left between them. From germline, CDR1 is SGHVS and CDR2 FQNEAQ. The CDR3 DNA follows: TGTGCCAGCAGCCCTTTTAAAGGGAGCTCCTACAATGAGCAGTTCTTC. Translation gives CASSPFKGSSYNEQFF.

The rearrangement joins TRBV9 to TRBJ2-1; no reliable D call. Germline CDR1 is SGDLS and CDR2 is YYNGEE. The CDR3 totals 14 residues. Trimming left V 0 bases short and J 4 bases short, with 8 bases between. Here the CDR3 DNA reads TGTGCCAGCAGCGTAGGACTCGGGTACAATGAGCAGTTCTTC. It yields the protein CASSVGLGYNEQFF. Full variable domain (missing parts from reference TRBV9 and TRBJ2-1): DSGVTQTPKHLITATGQRVTLRCSPRSGDLSVYWYQQSLDQGLQFLIQYYNGEERAKGNILERFSAQQFPDLHSELNLSSLELGDSALYFCASSVGLGYNEQFFGPGTRLTVL.

The chain links TRBV6-1 to TRBJ1-2; 9 positions agree with TRBD1. This CDR3 contains 15 residues. Trimming removed 4 bases from V and 2 bases from J; junction bases left unmatched: 5. Germline V CDR1 and CDR2: MNHNS, SASEGT. The CDR3 region has the DNA TGTGCCAGCAGTGCGGGACAGGGACCAAACTATGGCTACACCTTC. It specifies CASSAGQGPNYGYTF.

This chain uses TRBV5-1 with TRBJ2-3, with 7 bases fitting TRBD1. The junction had 9 bases not matched to a gene; V was cut back by 1 base and J by 4 bases. Germline values: CDR1 SGHRS, CDR2 YFSETQ. This CDR3 has 16 amino acids. CDR3 residues: CASSLRDRARADTQYF. CDR3 bases: TGCGCCAGCAGCTTGAGGGACAGAGCCAGGGCAGATACGCAGTATTTT.

The rearrangement joins TRBV4-2 to TRBJ2-4; TRBD1 is a possible D gene (5 bases). The CDR3 has 16 residues. CDR1 is LGHNA and CDR2 is YNFKEQ in the germline V gene. V lost 3 bases and J 5 bases, leaving 17 bases between the germline ends. The CDR3 protein is CASSQDNPGHQNIQYF. The CDR3 DNA is TGTGCCAGCAGCCAGGATAATCCCGGACACCAAAACATTCAGTACTTC.

V is TRBV10-3 and J is TRBJ1-2; D is unclear. Germline V gene lookup returns CDR1 ENHRY and CDR2 SYGVKD. Trimming pared 0 bases from V and 6 bases from J, leaving 14 bases between. The CDR3 runs to 15 residues. In nucleotides, the CDR3 is TGTGCCATCAGTGAGTCCGAGGCCAGGAGGAATGGCTACACCTTC. This codes for CAISESEARRNGYTF.

The chain has TRBV12-2 and TRBJ1-1; TRBD1, as called in the table, went unchecked against the DNA. TRBV12-2 is classified as a pseudogene. The CDR3 has 14 residues. Here the CDR3 reads CASRPFPGDTEAFF. As DNA, the CDR3 is TGTGCAAGTCGCCCCTTTCCAGGGGACACTGAAGCTTTCTTT.

The chain employs TRBV5-6 and TRBJ2-5, with D possibly being TRBD2 (6 bases). The CDR3 length is 14 residues. CDR1 and CDR2 (germline): SGHDT, YYEEEE. V gave up 2 bases and J gave up 2 bases, with 10 bases separating them. The CDR3 reads CASSFLAAQETQYF. DNA for the CDR3: TGTGCCAGCAGCTTCTTAGCGGCACAAGAGACCCAGTACTTC.